These 13 T cell receptor beta chains share one sample of origin, sequenced in a study of early T cells in non-severe SARS-CoV-2 infection. A single record per CDR3 protein comes from TCRdb applying MiXCR to the 5' RACE reads. The sample lists about 50,000 distinct CDR3 sequences, about 13% occurring once. The sample comprised whole blood. These receptors came from an adult who was a healthcare worker with PCR-confirmed SARS-CoV-2 infection or an uninfected control (not recorded which).

In its sample, this clonotype was seen many times. The chain has TRBV7-3 and TRBJ2-7, with D possibly TRBD2 on 5 matching bases. Trimming took off 5 bases at V and 6 bases at J, with 14 bases between the two ends. The CDR3 has 13 residues. Germline lookup yields CDR1 SGHTA and CDR2 FQGTGA. In nucleotides, the CDR3 is TGTGCCAGCAGCCGGGAAAGGACGGGCGAGCAGTACTTC. This codes for CASSRERTGEQYF.

There are a few counts of this clonotype. J is TRBJ2-3 and V is TRBV7-9, with 9 nucleotides matching TRBD2. V lost 7 bases, J lost 4 bases, and 6 bases stayed unmatched. The CDR3 has 14 residues. CDR1 is SEHNR and CDR2 is FQNEAQ in the germline V gene (reference sequence). CDR3 DNA sequence: TGTGCCAGCACCCTAGCGGGAAGGGCAGATACGCAGTATTTT. Its translation is CASTLAGRADTQYF.

This clonotype was picked up a small number of times. The chain links TRBV3-1 to TRBJ2-1; D is uncertain. Trimming shortened V by 2 bases and J by 4 bases, and 15 bases separated the two germline ends. CDR1 is LGHDT and CDR2 is YNNKEL in the germline V gene (reference sequence). The CDR3 consists of 16 residues. The CDR3 sequence is CASSQRAAFRYNEQFF. In nucleotides, the CDR3 is TGTGCCAGCAGCCAACGTGCGGCCTTCAGGTACAATGAGCAGTTCTTC.

The rearrangement uses TRBV27 and TRBJ2-1; 11 nucleotides align to TRBD2. Germline V gene lookup returns CDR1 MNHEY and CDR2 SMNVEV (reference sequence). The V gene end was trimmed by 5 bases and the J gene end by 4 bases; junction bases not matched to a gene: 4. This CDR3 spans 15 amino acids. DNA for the CDR3: TGTGCCAGCAGTCCGGGACTAGCGGATTACAATGAGCAGTTCTTC. It is translated as CASSPGLADYNEQFF.

The CDR3 here is CASRRSATYEQYF. The CDR3 nucleotides are TGTGCCAGCAGAAGGAGTGCAACCTACGAGCAGTACTTC. The chain recombines TRBV28 with TRBJ2-7; no reliable D call. Germline assignment: CDR1 MDHEN and CDR2 SYDVKM. V was shortened by 6 bases and J by 2 bases, with 11 bases between the two germline ends. This CDR3 has 13 residues.

V usage is TRBV7-6 and J usage is TRBJ2-2; the D is unclear. CDR1 SGHVS and CDR2 FNYEAQ come from the germline V gene. With 1 base removed from V and 6 bases from J, the gap between germline ends came to 9 bases. The length of the CDR3 is 14 residues. The CDR3 loop reads CASSLVLRAGELFF. CDR3 coding DNA: TGTGCCAGCAGCTTAGTTTTGCGAGCCGGGGAGCTGTTTTTT.

This clonotype occurred many times. V usage is TRBV2 and J usage is TRBJ2-5; D is undetermined. This CDR3 region has 14 residues. The V and J ends lost 4 bases and 0 bases respectively, with 9 bases between them. The V gene's germline CDR1 is SNHLY and CDR2 FYNNEI. CDR3 protein: CASSGLMYQETQYF. The CDR3 DNA follows: TGTGCCAGCAGTGGACTCATGTACCAAGAGACCCAGTACTTC.

CDR3 loop: CASRIRGQRPIEQYF. In DNA form, the CDR3 reads TGTGCCAGCAGGATCCGGGGACAGAGGCCGATCGAGCAGTACTTC. The chain carries TRBV5-6 and TRBJ2-7; TRBD1 matches at 7 bases. This CDR3 is 15 amino acids long. The V and J ends lost 5 bases and 6 bases, in that order; junction bases with no gene match: 14. Germline lookup yields CDR1 SGHDT and CDR2 YYEEEE.

This clonotype was picked up many times. This sequence joins TRBV5-1 and TRBJ2-1; 8 positions match TRBD1. V lost 2 bases and J lost 6; bases outside the gene matches: 10. The CDR3 extends over 16 amino acids. Germline loops: CDR1 SGHRS, CDR2 YFSETQ. For the CDR3, the DNA is TGCGCCAGCAGCTTAGTTTCTGGGACAGGAGTCAATGAGCAGTTCTTC. It is translated as CASSLVSGTGVNEQFF.

This clonotype was detected only a few times. The V gene is TRBV5-1, the J gene TRBJ1-2; D is ambiguous. Trimming pared 3 bases from V and 7 bases from J, leaving 19 bases between. The CDR3 length is 15 residues. Germline V gene sequence: CDR1 SGHRS, CDR2 YFSETQ. CDR3 bases: TGCGCCAGCAGCTACCCTTCGACCGCTTCTGGTGGCTACACCTTC. It specifies CASSYPSTASGGYTF.

This clonotype was counted only a few times. The genes are TRBV28 and TRBJ2-3; D possibly corresponds to TRBD1 (5 bases). This CDR3 is 14 amino acids long. Germline V gene lookup returns CDR1 MDHEN and CDR2 SYDVKM. Trimming shortened V by 5 bases and J by 0 bases, and 9 bases separated the two germline ends. The CDR3 is CASSETGSTDTQYF. Written as DNA, the CDR3 is TGTGCCAGCAGTGAAACAGGTAGCACAGATACGCAGTATTTT. The complete variable domain, with remaining parts taken from reference TRBV28 and TRBJ2-3, reads DVKVTQSSRYLVKRTGEKVFLECVQDMDHENMFWYRQDPGLGLRLIYFSYDVKMKEKGDIPEGYSVSREKKERFSLILESASTNQTSMYLCASSETGSTDTQYFGPGTRLTVL.

This clonotype was observed once. V usage is TRBV20-1 and J usage is TRBJ1-5; possible D gene TRBD1, 6 bases. The ends were cut back, 0 bases at V and 3 bases at J, with 12 bases in the middle. The CDR3 totals 15 residues. Per the germline V gene, CDR1 is DFQATT and CDR2 is SNEGSKA (reference sequence). CDR3 residues: CSAREAGVVNQPQHF. In DNA form, the CDR3 reads TGCAGTGCTAGAGAGGCAGGGGTGGTCAATCAGCCCCAGCATTTT.

Only a few counts were recorded for this clonotype. This chain connects TRBV25-1 to TRBJ1-4, with TRBD1 as a possible D gene (5 bases). Germline CDR1 reads MGHDK; CDR2 reads SYGVNS. There are 15 residues in the CDR3. V shed 1 base and J shed 0 bases, with 6 bases lying between them. This chain's CDR3 is CASSEWGATNEKLFF. In nucleotides, the CDR3 is TGTGCCAGCAGTGAATGGGGGGCAACTAATGAAAAACTGTTTTTT.